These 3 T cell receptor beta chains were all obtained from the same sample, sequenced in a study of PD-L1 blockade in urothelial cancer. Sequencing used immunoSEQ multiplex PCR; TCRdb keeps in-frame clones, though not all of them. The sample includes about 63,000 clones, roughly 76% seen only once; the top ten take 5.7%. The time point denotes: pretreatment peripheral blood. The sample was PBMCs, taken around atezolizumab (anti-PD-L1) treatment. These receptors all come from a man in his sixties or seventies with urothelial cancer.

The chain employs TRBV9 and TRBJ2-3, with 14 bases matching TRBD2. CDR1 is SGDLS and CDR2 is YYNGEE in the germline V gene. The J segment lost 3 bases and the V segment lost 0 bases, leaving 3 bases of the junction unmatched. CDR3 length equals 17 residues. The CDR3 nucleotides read TGTGCCAGCAGCGTAGAGGGACTAGCGGGGGAAACAGATACGCAGTATTTT. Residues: CASSVEGLAGETDTQYF.

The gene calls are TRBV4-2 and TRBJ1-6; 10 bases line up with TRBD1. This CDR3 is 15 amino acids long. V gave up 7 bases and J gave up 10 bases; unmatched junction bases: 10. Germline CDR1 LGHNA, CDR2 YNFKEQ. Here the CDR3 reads CASTETGTGVSPLHF. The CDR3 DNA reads TGTGCCAGCACCGAGACCGGGACAGGGGTATCACCCCTCCACTTT.

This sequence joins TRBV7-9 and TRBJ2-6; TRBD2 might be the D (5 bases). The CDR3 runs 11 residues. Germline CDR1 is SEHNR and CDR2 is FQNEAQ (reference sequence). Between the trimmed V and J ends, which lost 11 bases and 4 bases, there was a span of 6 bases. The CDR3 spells CAAGGANVLTF. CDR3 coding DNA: TGTGCCGCGGGCGGGGCCAACGTCCTGACTTTC.